The entry that follows covers one T cell receptor (beta chain) sequence. Its antigen is currently unknown. Sequencing of cultured CD4+ T cell DNA used the Oncomine TCR Beta short-read assay. The template was genomic DNA from cultured CD4+ T cells. MiXCR, run by TCRdb on the PCR reads, gives a single entry per CDR3 protein. Altogether roughly 11,000 distinct CDR3 sequences are present, over 60% being singletons, with the ten largest covering 9.5% to 13%. Treatment noted: roughly 10-day PBMC culture with coronavirus spike peptide pools or control peptides (ViraFEST assay). Germline CDR1 and CDR2: ENHRY and SYGVKD. The CDR3 has 16 residues. The ends lost 0 bases at V and 5 bases at J; junction bases unmatched: 2. The data belong to a study of vaccination and CD4 T cells after COVID-19. Study context: Overlapping SARS-CoV-2, HCoV-NL63, HCoV-OC43 and HCoV-229E spike peptides were used to stimulate cells.

Study-level points and caveats: In convalescent patients, 304 of 307 vaccine-specific clones were mono-reactive for SARS-CoV-2 spike. Early post-infection timepoints were missing, and relatively few convalescent patients were studied.

The receptor comes from a human donor who had recovered from COVID-19. Input material: CD4+ T cells from blood, cultured in vitro. The chain uses TRBV10-3 and TRBJ2-1; 12 bases map to TRBD2. In nucleotides, the CDR3 is TGTGCCATCAGTGAGTCGCTAGCGGGAGGGCACAATGAGCAGTTCTTC. It encodes CAISESLAGGHNEQFF.